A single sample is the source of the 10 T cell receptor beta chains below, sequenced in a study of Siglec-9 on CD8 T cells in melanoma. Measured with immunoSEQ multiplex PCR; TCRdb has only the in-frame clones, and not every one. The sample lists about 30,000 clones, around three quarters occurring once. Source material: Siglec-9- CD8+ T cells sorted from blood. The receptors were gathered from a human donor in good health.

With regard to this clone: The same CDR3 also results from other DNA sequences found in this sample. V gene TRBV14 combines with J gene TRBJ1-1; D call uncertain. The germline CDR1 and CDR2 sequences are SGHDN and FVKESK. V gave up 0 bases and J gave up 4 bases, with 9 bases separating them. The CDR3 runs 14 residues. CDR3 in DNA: TGTGCCAGCAGCCAAGAACGAGGGAGCACTGAAGCTTTCTTT. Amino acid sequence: CASSQERGSTEAFF.

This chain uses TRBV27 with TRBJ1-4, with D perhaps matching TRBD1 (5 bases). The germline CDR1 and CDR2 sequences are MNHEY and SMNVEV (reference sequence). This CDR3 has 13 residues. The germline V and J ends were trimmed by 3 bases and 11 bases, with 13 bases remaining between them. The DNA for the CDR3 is TGTGCCAGCAGTTTTTCTGGGGGTGGGAAACTGTTTTTT. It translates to CASSFSGGGKLFF.

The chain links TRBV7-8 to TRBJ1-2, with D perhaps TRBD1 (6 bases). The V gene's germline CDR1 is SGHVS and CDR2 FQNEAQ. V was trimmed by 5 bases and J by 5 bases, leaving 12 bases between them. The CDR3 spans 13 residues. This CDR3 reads CASSNRQEYGYTF. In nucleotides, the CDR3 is TGTGCCAGCAGCAATAGACAGGAATATGGCTACACCTTC. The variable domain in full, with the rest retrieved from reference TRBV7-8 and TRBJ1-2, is GAGVSQSPRYKVAKRGQDVALRCDPISGHVSLFWYQQALGQGPEFLTYFQNEAQLDKSGLPSDRFFAERPEGSVSTLKIQRTQQEDSAVYLCASSNRQEYGYTFGSGTRLTVV.

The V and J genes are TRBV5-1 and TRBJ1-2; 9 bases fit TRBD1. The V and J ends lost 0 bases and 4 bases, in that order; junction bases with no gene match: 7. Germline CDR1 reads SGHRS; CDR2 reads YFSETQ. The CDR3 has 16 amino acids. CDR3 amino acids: CASSLVRTGDAYGYTF. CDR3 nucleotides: TGCGCCAGCAGCTTGGTCCGGACAGGGGATGCCTATGGCTACACCTTC.

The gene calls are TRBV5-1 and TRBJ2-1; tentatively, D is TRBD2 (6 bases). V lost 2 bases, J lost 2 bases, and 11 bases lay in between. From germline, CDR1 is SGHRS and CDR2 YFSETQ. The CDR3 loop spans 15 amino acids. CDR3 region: CASSLLAATYNEQFF. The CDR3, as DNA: TGCGCCAGCAGCTTATTAGCGGCAACCTACAATGAGCAGTTCTTC.

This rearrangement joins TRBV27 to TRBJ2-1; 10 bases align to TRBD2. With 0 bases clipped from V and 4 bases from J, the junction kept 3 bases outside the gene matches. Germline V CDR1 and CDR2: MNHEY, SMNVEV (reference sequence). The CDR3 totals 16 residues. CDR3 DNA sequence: TGTGCCAGCAGTTTATCAGCGGGGGGGGAGTACAATGAGCAGTTCTTC. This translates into CASSLSAGGEYNEQFF.

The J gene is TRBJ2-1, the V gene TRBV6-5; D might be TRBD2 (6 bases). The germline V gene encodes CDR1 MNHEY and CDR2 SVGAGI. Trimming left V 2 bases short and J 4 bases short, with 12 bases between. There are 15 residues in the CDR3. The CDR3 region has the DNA TGTGCCAGCAGTTACACGGCTAGCGCGTACAATGAGCAGTTCTTC. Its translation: CASSYTASAYNEQFF.

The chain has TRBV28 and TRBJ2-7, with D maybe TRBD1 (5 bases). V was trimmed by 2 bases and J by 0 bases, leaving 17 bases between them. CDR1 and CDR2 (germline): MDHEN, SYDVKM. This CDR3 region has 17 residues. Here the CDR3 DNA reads TGTGCCAGCAGTTTACCAACCCTACAGGCTAGCTCCTACGAGCAGTACTTC. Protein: CASSLPTLQASSYEQYF.

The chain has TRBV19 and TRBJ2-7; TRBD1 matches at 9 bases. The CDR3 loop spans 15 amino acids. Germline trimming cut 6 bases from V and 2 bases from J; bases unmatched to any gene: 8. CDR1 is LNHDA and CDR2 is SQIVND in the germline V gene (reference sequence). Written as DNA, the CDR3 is TGTGCCAGTAGCCTACCGGGACAGGGACCCTACGAGCAGTACTTC. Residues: CASSLPGQGPYEQYF.

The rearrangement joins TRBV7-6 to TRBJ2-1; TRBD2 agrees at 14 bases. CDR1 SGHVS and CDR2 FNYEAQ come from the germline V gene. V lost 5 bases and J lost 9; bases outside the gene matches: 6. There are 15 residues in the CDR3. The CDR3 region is CASSVGLAGESEQFF. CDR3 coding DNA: TGTGCCAGCAGCGTGGGACTAGCGGGAGAAAGTGAGCAGTTCTTC.